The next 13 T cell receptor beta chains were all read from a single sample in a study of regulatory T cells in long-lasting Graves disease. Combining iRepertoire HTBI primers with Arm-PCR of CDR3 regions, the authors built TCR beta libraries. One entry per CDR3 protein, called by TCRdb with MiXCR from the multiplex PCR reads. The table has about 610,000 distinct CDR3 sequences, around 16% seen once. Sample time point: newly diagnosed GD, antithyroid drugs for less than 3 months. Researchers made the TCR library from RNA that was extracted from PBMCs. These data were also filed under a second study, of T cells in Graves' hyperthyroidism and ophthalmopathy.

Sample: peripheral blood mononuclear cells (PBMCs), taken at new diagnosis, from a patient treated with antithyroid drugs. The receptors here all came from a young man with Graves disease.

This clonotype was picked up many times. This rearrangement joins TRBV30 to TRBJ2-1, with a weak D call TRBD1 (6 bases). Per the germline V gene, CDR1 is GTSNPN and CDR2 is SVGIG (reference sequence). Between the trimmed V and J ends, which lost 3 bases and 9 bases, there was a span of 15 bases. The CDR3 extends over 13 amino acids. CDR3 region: CAWSGDIWSEQFF. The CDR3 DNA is TGTGCCTGGAGCGGGGACATCTGGAGTGAGCAGTTCTTC.

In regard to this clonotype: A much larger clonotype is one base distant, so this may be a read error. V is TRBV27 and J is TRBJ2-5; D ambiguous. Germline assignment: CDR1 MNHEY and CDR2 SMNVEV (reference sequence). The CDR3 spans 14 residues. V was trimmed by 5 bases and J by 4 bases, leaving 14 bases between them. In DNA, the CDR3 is TGTGCCAGCAGTCCACAACTCACTCGAGAGACCCAGTACTTC. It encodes CASSPQLTRETQYF.

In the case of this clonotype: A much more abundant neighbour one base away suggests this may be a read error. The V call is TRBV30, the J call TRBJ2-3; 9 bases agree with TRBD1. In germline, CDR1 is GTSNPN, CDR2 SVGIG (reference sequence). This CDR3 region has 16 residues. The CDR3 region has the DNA TGTGCCCGGAGTCGGGCCGGGACAGGGTTCCCAGATACGCAGTATTTT. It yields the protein CARSRAGTGFPDTQYF.

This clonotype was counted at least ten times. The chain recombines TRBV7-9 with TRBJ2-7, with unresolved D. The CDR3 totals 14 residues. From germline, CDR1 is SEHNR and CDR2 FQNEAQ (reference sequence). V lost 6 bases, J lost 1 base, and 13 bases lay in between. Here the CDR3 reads CASSPASRSYEQYF. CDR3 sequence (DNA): TGTGCCAGCAGTCCGGCGAGCAGGTCCTACGAGCAGTACTTC.

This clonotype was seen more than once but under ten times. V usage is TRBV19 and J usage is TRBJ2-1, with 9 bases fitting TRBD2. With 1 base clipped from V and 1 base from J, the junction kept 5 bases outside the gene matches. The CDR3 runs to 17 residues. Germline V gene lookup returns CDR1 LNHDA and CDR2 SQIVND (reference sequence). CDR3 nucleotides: TGTGCCAGTAGTATAGGACTAGCGGTCATTTCCTACAATGAGCAGTTCTTC. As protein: CASSIGLAVISYNEQFF.

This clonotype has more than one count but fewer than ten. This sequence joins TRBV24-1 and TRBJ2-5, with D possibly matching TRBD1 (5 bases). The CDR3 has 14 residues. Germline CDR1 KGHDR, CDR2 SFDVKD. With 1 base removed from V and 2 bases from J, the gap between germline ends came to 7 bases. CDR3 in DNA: TGTGCCACCAGTGATTTAAGGGGTCAAGAGACCCAGTACTTC. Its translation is CATSDLRGQETQYF.

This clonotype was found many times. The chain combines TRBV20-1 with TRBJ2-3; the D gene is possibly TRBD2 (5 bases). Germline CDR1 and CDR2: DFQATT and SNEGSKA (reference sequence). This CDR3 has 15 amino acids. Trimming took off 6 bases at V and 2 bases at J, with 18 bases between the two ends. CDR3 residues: CSADRGQLLTDTQYF. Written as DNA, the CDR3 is TGCAGTGCAGATCGCGGGCAGCTCCTCACAGATACGCAGTATTTT.

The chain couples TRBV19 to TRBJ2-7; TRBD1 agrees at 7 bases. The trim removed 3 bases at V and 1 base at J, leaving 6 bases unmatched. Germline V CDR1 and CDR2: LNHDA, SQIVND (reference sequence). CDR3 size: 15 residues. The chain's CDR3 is CASSINRGPSYEQYF. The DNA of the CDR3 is TGTGCCAGTAGTATTAACAGGGGACCTTCCTACGAGCAGTACTTC.

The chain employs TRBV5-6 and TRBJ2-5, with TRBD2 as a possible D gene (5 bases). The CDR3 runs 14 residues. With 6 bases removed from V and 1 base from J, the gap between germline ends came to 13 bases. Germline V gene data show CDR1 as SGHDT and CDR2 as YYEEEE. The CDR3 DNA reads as TGTGCCAGCACCCGACTCGGAGGCCAAGAGACCCAGTACTTC. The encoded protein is CASTRLGGQETQYF. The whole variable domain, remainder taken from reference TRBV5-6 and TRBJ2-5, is DAGVTQSPTHLIKTRGQQVTLRCSPKSGHDTVSWYQQALGQGPQFIFQYYEEEERQRGNFPDRFSGHQFPNYSSELNVNALLLGDSALYLCASTRLGGQETQYFGPGTRLLVL.

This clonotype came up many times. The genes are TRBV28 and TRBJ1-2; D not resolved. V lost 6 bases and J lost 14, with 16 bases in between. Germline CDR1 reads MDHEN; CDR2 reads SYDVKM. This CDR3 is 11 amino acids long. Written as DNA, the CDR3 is TGTGCCAGCAGCCAACGGACGCCGGGGACCTTC. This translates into CASSQRTPGTF.

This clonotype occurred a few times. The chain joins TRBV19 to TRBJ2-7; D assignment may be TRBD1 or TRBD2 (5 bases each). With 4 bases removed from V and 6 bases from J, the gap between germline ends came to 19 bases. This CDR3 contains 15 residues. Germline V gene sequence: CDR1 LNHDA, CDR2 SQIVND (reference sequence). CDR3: CASSTGRGRSIEQYF. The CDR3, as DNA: TGTGCCAGTAGTACGGGACGGGGACGGTCAATCGAGCAGTACTTC.

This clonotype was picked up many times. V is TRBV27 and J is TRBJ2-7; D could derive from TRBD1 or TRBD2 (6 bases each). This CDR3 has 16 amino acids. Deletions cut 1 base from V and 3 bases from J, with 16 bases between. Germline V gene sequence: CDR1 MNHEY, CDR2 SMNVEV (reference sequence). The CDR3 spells CASSLFIRGRLYEQYF. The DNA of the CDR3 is TGTGCCAGCAGTTTATTCATCCGGGGGCGACTCTACGAGCAGTACTTC.

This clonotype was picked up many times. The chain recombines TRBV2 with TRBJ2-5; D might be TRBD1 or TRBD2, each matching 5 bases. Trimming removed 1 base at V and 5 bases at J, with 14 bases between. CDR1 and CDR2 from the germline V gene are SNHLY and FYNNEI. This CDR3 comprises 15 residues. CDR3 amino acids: CASSEGTLEIETQYF. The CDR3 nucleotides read TGTGCCAGCAGTGAAGGGACACTAGAAATCGAGACCCAGTACTTC.